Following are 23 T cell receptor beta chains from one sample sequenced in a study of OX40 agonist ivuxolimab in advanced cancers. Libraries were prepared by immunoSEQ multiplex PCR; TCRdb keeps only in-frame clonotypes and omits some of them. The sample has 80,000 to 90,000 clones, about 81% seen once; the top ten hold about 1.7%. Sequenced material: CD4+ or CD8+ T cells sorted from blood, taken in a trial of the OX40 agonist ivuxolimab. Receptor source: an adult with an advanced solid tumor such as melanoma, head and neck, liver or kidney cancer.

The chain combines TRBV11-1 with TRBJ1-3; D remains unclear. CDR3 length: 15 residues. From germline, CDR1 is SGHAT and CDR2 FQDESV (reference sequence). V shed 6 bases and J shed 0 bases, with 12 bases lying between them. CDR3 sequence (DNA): TGTGCCAGCAGTCCTACGCGCTTCTCTGGAAACACCATATATTTT. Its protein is CASSPTRFSGNTIYF. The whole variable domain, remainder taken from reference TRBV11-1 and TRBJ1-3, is EAEVAQSPRYKITEKSQAVAFWCDPISGHATLYWYRQILGQGPELLVQFQDESVVDDSQLPKDRFSAERLKGVDSTLKIQPAELGDSAMYLCASSPTRFSGNTIYFGEGSWLTVV.

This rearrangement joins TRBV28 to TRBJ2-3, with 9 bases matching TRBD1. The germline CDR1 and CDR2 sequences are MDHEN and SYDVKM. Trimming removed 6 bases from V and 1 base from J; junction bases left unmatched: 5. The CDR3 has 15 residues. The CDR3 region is CASRGQGMGTDTQYF. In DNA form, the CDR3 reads TGTGCCAGCAGGGGACAGGGTATGGGCACAGATACGCAGTATTTT.

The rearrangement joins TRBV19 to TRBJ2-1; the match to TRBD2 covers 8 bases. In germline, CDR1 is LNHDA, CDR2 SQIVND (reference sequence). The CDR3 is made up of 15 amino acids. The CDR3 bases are TGTGCAACGGGACATGGGGCGGGGGGATACAATGAGCAGTTCTTC. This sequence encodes CATGHGAGGYNEQFF.

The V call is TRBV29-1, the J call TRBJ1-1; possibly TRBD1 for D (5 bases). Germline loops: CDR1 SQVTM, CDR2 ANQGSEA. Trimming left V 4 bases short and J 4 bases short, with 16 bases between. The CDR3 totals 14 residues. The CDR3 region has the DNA TGCAGCGTTGCAGGGCCCCGGCTGGCCACTGAAGCTTTCTTT. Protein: CSVAGPRLATEAFF.

CDR3 DNA sequence: TGTGCCAGCAGCTTACGGGGGGCAGTGAGTCAGCCCCAGCATTTT. It specifies CASSLRGAVSQPQHF. V is TRBV7-2 and J is TRBJ1-5, with a possible D match to TRBD1 (6 bases). This CDR3 contains 15 residues. Germline V lookup: CDR1 SGHTA, CDR2 FQGNSA. Trimming took off 2 bases at V and 6 bases at J, with 14 bases between the two ends.

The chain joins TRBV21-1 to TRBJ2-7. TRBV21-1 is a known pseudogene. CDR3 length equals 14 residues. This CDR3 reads CASSQGGLTYEQYF. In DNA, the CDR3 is TGTGCCAGCAGCCAGGGGGGGCTAACCTACGAGCAGTACTTC.

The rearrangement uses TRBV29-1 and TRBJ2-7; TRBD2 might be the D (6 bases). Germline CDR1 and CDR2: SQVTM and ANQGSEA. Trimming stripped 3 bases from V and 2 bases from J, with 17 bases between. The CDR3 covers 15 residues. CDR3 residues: CSVEGSDRGTYEQYF. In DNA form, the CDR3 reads TGCAGCGTTGAGGGAAGCGACCGGGGGACCTACGAGCAGTACTTC.

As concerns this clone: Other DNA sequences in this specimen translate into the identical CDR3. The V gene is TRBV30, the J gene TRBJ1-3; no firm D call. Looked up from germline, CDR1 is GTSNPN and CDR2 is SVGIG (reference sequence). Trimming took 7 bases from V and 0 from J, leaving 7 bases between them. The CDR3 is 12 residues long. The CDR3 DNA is TGTGCCTCGACGCTCTCTGGAAACACCATATATTTT. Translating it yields CASTLSGNTIYF.

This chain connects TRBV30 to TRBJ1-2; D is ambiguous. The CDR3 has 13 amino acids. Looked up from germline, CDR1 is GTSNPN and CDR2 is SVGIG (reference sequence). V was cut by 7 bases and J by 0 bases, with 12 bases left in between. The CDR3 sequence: CASSPGPNYGYTF. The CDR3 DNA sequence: TGTGCCTCCTCCCCGGGCCCTAACTATGGCTACACCTTC.

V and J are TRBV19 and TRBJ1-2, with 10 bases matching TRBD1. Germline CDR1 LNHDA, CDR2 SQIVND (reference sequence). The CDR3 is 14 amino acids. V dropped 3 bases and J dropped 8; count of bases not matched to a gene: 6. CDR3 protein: CASSIGTGDGGYTF. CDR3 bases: TGTGCCAGTAGTATCGGGACAGGGGATGGGGGCTACACCTTC.

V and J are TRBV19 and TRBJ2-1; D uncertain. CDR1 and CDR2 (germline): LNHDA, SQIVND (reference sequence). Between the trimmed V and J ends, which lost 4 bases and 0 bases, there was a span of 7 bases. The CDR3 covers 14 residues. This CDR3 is CASSSVSSYNEQFF. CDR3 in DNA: TGTGCCAGTAGTAGCGTTAGCTCCTACAATGAGCAGTTCTTC.

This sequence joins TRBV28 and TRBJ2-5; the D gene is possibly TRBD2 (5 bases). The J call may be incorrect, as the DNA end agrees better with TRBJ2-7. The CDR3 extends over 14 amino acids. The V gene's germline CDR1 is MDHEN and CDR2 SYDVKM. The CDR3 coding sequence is TGTGCCAGCAGTTTGCAGGACTCTCCTAACGAGCAGTACTTC. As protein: CASSLQDSPNEQYF.

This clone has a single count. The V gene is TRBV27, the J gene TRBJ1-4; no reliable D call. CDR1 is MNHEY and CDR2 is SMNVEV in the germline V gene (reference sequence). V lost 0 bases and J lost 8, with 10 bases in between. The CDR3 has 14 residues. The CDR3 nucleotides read TGTGCCAGCAGTTTATCGTTAGGACCGGAAAAACTGTTTTTT. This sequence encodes CASSLSLGPEKLFF.

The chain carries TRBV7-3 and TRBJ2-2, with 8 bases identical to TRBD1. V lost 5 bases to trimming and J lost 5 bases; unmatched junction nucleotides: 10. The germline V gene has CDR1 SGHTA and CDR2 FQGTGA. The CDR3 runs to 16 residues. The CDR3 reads CASSLDVDRATGELFF. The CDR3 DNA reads TGTGCCAGCAGCCTCGACGTGGACAGGGCTACCGGGGAGCTGTTTTTT.

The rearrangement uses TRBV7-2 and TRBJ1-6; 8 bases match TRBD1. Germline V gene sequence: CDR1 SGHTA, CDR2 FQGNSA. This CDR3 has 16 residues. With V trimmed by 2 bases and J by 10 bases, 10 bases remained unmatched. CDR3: CASSLSGQGGVSPLHF. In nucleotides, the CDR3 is TGTGCCAGCAGCTTATCTGGACAGGGTGGGGTCTCACCCCTCCACTTT. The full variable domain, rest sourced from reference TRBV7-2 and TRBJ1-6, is GAGVSQSPSNKVTEKGKDVELRCDPISGHTALYWYRQSLGQGLEFLIYFQGNSAPDKSGLPSDRFSAERTGGSVSTLTIQRTQQEDSAVYLCASSLSGQGGVSPLHFGNGTRLTVT.

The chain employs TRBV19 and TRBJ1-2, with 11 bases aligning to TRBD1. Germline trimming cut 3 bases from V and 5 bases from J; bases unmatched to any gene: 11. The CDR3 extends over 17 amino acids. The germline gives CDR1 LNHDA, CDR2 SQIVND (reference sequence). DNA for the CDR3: TGTGCCAGTAGTATCCGGACAGGGGGCACTAGTTGGTATGGCTACACCTTC. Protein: CASSIRTGGTSWYGYTF.

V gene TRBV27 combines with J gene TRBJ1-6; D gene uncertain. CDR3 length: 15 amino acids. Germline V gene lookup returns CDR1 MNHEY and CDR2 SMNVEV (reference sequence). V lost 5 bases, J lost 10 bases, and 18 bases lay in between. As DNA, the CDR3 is TGTGCCAGCAGTCCCCCAAGGACTTGGCGCTCACCCCTCCACTTT. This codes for CASSPPRTWRSPLHF.

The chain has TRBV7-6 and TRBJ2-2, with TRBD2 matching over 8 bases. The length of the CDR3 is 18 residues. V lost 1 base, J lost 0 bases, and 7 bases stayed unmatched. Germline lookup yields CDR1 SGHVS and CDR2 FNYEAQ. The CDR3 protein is CASSLVATSGPNTGELFF. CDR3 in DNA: TGTGCCAGCAGCTTAGTGGCTACTAGCGGACCGAACACCGGGGAGCTGTTTTTT.

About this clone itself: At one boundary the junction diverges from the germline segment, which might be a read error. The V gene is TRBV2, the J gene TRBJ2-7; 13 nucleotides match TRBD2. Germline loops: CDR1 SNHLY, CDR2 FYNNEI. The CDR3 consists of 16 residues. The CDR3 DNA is TGTGCCAGCGGTGAAGCGGGACTAGCGGGGAGGGGCGAGCAGTACTTC. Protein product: CASGEAGLAGRGEQYF. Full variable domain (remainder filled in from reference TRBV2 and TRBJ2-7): EPEVTQTPSHQVTQMGQEVILRCVPISNHLYFYWYRQILGQKVEFLVSFYNNEISEKSEIFDDQFSVERPDGSNFTLKIRSTKLEDSAMYFCASGEAGLAGRGEQYFGPGTRLTVT.

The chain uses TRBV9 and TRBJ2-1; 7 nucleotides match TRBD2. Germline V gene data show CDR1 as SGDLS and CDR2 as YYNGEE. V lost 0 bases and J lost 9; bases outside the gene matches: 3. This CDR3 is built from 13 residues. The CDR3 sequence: CASSVGQRGEQFF. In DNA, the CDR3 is TGTGCCAGCAGCGTAGGTCAGCGGGGTGAGCAGTTCTTC.

CDR3 sequence (DNA): TGTGCCAGCAGTGAGGGACCAATAAACTATGGCTACACCTTC. Its protein is CASSEGPINYGYTF. This chain links TRBV2 with TRBJ1-2; D might be TRBD1 (5 bases). Trimming removed 3 bases from V and 2 bases from J, with 10 bases in between. The CDR3 extends over 14 amino acids. Germline CDR1 SNHLY, CDR2 FYNNEI.

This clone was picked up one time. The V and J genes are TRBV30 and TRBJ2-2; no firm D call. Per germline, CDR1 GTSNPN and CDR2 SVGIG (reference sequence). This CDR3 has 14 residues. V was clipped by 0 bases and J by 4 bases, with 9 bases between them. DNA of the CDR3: TGTGCCTGGAGTGTATGGGCAGGCACCGGGGAGCTGTTTTTT. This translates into CAWSVWAGTGELFF.

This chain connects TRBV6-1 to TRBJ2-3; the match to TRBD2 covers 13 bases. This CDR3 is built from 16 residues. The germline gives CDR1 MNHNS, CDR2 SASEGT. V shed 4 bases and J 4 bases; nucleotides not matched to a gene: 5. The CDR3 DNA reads TGTGCCAGCAGTGCAACTAGCGGGGGGGCGTCAGATACGCAGTATTTT. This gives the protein CASSATSGGASDTQYF.